This T cell receptor (beta chain) was obtained from a study of PD-1 blockade in classical Hodgkin lymphoma. Broader study findings: Any patient who commenced nivolumab under 1 year after ASCT was excluded.

This CDR3 region has 13 residues. Per the germline V gene, CDR1 is SGHRS and CDR2 is YFSETQ. V lost 4 bases to trimming and J lost 8 bases, with 13 bases between them. Patients all relapsed after autologous stem cell transplantation, and there was variation in brentuximab vedotin exposure. Of note for this clone: Antigen unknown.

Some clones are missing from TCRdb's copy, which holds only in-frame ones; the method was immunoSEQ multiplex PCR. This table has about 46,000 clones, about 78% appearing once. The chain uses TRBV5-1 and TRBJ2-4, with D unresolved. The receptor's source is a human donor with classical Hodgkin lymphoma. The material sequenced was peripheral blood mononuclear cells (PBMCs), taken before the second cycle of nivolumab. CDR3 nucleotide sequence: TGCGCCAGCAGCGCCGGGCTTACGGACATTCAGTACTTC. Encoded protein: CASSAGLTDIQYF. The full variable domain, its missing parts supplied by reference TRBV5-1 and TRBJ2-4, is KAGVTQTPRYLIKTRGQQVTLSCSPISGHRSVSWYQQTPGQGLQFLFEYFSETQRNKGNFPGRFSGRQFSNSRSEMNVSTLELGDSALYLCASSAGLTDIQYFGAGTRLSVL.